The clone carrying this T cell receptor (beta chain) has at least ten counts. As yet, its antigen is unknown. This entry belongs to a study of T-cell reconstitution after alpha-beta-depleted transplantation in children. Study results and limitations: Where alpha-beta T cells came from about two months after transplant was reportedly several hundred expanded graft clones. Newly generated T cells supplied most T-cell counts and diversity one year post-transplant.

Germline V gene data show CDR1 as SEHNR and CDR2 as FQNEAQ (reference sequence). Trimming cost V 1 base and J 6 bases, with 10 bases left between them. This CDR3 is built from 13 residues. A library of TCRbeta sequences, prepared with unique molecular identifiers, was generated. TCRdb re-derived calls from the PCR reads in MiXCR, one entry per CDR3 protein. Among 90,000 to 100,000 distinct CDR3 sequences listed, 23% were seen once. This sample comprised PBMCs, obtained before TCRalphabeta/CD19-depleted stem cell transplant. The TCR was taken from a boy between 2 and 10 years old with acute lymphoblastic leukemia, due to receive a stem cell transplant. V usage is TRBV7-9 and J usage is TRBJ2-7; a weak D match, TRBD2 (5 bases). The CDR3 DNA is TGTGCCAGCAGCTTAGGAGGGTTTGGCGAGCAGTACTTC. Residues: CASSLGGFGEQYF.